This T cell receptor beta chain was profiled in a study of CD8 T cells in ankylosing spondylitis. Via MiXCR, TCRdb re-called the 5' RACE reads, giving one row per CDR3 protein. This sample has about 150,000 distinct CDR3 sequences; roughly 31% occur once, and the top ten carry 6%. The CDR3 has 15 amino acids. Trimming took 3 bases from V and 7 from J; bases not matched to a gene: 5. Germline CDR1 is SGHAT and CDR2 is FQNNGV. Source material: synovial fluid, either unsorted or a sorted T cell fraction (not recorded which). This rearrangement joins TRBV11-2 to TRBJ2-2; 10 bases match TRBD1. This clonotype was obtained from a male donor with ankylosing spondylitis. The CDR3 sequence is CASSFGTGAVGELFF. The CDR3 bases are TGTGCCAGCAGCTTCGGGACAGGGGCTGTCGGGGAGCTGTTTTTT.